This T cell receptor beta chain came from a study of T cell changes during pregnancy in multiple sclerosis. Assay used: immunoSEQ multiplex PCR; TCRdb lists only in-frame clones, some missing. The repertoire holds 50,000 to 65,000 clones, with about 93% as singletons. This CDR3 comprises 13 residues. V was pared by 3 bases and J by 3 bases, with 8 bases between. CDR1 LNHDA and CDR2 SQIVND come from the germline V gene (reference sequence). The receptor was isolated from a female donor with multiple sclerosis, enrolled in a pregnancy study. This chain uses TRBV19 with TRBJ1-2; TRBD1 is a possible D gene (6 bases). This specimen consisted of CD8+ T cells from peripheral blood mononuclear cells, obtained in the second trimester of pregnancy. As DNA, the CDR3 is TGTGCCAGTAGTATTGGGGGCTACTATGGCTACACCTTC. Translation: CASSIGGYYGYTF.